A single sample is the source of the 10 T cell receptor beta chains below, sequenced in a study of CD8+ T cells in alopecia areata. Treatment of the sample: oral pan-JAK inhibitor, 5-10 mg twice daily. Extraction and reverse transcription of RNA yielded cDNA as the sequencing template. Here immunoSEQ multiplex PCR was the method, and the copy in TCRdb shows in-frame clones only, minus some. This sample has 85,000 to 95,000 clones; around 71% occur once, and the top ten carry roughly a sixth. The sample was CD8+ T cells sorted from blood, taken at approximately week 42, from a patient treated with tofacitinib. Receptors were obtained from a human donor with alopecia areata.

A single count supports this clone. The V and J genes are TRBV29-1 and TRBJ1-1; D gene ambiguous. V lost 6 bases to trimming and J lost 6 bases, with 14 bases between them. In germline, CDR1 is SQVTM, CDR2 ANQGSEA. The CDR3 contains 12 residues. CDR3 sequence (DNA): TGCAGCGTCCCCCCGACTGGCTCTGAAGCTTTCTTT. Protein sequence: CSVPPTGSEAFF.

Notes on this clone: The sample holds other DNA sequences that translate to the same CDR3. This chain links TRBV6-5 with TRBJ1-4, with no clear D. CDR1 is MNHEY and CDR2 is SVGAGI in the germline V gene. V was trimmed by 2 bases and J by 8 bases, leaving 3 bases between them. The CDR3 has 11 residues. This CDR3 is CASSYGEKLFF. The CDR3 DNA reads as TGTGCCAGCAGTTACGGAGAAAAACTGTTTTTT.

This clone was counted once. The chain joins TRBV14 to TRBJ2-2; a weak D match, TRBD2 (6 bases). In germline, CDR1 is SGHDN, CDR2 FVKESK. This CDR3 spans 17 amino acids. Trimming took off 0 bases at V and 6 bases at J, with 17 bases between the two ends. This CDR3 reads CASSQENAGRWAGELFF. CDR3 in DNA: TGTGCCAGCAGCCAAGAAAATGCGGGACGATGGGCCGGGGAGCTGTTTTTT.

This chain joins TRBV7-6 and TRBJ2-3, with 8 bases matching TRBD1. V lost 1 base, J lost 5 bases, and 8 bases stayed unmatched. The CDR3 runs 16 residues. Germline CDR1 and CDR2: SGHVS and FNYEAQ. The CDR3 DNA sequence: TGTGCCAGCAGCTTAGTTTGGCAGGGGGCAAGAGATACGCAGTATTTT. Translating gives CASSLVWQGARDTQYF.

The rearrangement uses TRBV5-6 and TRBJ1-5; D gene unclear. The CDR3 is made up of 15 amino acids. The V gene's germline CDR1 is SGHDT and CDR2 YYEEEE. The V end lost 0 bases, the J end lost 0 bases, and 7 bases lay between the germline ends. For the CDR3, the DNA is TGTGCCAGCAGCTTGGTGAGGGATAGCAATCAGCCCCAGCATTTT. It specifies CASSLVRDSNQPQHF.

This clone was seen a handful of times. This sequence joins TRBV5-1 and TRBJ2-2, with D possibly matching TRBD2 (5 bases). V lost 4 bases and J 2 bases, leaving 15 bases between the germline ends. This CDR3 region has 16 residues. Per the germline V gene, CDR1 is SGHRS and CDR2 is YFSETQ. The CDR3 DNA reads TGCGCCAGCAGCACCTGGCGGGTCTCTAACACCGGGGAGCTGTTTTTT. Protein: CASSTWRVSNTGELFF.

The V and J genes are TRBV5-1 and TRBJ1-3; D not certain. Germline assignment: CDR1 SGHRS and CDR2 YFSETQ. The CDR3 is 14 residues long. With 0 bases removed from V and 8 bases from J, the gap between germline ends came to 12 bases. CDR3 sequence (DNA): TGCGCCAGCAGCTTGGAGAACGTGAGGGACACCATATATTTT. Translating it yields CASSLENVRDTIYF.

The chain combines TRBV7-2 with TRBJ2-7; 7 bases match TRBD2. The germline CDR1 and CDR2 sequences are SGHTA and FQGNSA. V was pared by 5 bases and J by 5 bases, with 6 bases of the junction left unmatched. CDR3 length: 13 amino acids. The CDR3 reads CASSGGGNHEQYF. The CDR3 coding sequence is TGTGCCAGCAGCGGGGGGGGTAACCACGAGCAGTACTTC.

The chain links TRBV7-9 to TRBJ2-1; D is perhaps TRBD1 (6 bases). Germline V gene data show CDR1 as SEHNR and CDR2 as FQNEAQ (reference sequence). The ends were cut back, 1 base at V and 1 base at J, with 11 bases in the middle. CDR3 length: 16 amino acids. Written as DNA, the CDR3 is TGTGCCAGCAGCTTAGTCCACAGGGCTTCCTACAATGAGCAGTTCTTC. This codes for CASSLVHRASYNEQFF.

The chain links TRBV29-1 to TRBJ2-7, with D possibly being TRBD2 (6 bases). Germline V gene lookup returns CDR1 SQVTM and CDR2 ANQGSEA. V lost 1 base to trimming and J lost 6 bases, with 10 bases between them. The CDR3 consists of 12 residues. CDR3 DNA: TGCAGCGTTGAAGCGGGGGAATCCGAGCAGTACTTC. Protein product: CSVEAGESEQYF.